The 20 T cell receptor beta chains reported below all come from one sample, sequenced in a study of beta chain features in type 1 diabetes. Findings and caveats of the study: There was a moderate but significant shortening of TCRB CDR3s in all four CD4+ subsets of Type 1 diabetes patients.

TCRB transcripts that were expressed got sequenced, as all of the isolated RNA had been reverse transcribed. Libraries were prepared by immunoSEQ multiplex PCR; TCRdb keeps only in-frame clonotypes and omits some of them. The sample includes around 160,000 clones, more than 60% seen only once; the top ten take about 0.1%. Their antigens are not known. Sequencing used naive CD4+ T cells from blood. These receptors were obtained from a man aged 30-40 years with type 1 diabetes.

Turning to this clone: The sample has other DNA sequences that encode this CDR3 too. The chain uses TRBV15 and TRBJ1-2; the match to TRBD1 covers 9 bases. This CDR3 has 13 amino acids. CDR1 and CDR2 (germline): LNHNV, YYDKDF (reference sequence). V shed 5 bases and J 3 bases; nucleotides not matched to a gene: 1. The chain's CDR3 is CATSRDRDYGYTF. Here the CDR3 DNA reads TGTGCCACCAGCCGGGACAGGGACTATGGCTACACCTTC.

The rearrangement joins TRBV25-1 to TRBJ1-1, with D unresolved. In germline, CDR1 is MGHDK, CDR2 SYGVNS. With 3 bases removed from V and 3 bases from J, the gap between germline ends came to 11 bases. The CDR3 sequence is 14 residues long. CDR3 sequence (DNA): TGTGCCAGCAGTGACCCGGACGGCTACACTGAAGCTTTCTTT. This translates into CASSDPDGYTEAFF.

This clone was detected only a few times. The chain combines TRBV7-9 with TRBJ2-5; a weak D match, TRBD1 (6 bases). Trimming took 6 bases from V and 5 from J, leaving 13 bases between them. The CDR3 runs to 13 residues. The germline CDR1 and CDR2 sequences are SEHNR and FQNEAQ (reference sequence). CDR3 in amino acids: CASSLQGAETQYF. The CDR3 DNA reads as TGTGCCAGCAGTTTACAGGGTGCGGAGACCCAGTACTTC.

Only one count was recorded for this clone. The CDR3 nucleotides read TGTGCCAGCAGTTCCCGCCGGAATTCACCCCTCCACTTT. Protein: CASSSRRNSPLHF. The chain has TRBV28 and TRBJ1-6; D not certain. Looked up from germline, CDR1 is MDHEN and CDR2 is SYDVKM. V lost 4 bases to trimming and J lost 7 bases, with 8 bases between them. This CDR3 contains 13 residues.

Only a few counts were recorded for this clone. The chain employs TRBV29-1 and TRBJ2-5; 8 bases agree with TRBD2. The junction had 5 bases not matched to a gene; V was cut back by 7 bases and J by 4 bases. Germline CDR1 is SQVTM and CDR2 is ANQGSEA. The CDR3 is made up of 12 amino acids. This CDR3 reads CSGRAGAETQYF. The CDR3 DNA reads TGCAGCGGGAGAGCGGGGGCAGAGACCCAGTACTTC.

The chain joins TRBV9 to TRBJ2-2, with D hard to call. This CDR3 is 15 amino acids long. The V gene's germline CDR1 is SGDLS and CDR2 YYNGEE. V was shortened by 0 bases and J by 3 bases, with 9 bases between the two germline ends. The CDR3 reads CASSVGGIDTGELFF. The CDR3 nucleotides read TGTGCCAGCAGCGTAGGGGGTATTGACACCGGGGAGCTGTTTTTT.

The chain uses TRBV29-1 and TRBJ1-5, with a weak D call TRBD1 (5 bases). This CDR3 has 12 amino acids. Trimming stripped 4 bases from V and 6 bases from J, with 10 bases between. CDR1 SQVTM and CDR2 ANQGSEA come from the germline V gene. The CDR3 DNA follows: TGCAGCGTTGCCAGGGAGGGTCAGCCCCAGCATTTT. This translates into CSVAREGQPQHF.

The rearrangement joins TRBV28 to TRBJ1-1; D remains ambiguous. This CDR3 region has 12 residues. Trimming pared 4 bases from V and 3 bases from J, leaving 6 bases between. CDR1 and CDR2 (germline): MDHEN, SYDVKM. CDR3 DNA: TGTGCCAGCAGTTCCAGAGACACTGAAGCTTTCTTT. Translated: CASSSRDTEAFF.

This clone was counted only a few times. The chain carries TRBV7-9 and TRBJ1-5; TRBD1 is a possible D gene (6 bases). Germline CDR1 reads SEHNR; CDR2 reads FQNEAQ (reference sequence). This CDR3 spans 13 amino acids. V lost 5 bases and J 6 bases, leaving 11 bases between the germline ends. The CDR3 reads CASSPQGFQPQHF. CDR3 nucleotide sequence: TGTGCCAGCAGCCCACAGGGATTTCAGCCCCAGCATTTT.

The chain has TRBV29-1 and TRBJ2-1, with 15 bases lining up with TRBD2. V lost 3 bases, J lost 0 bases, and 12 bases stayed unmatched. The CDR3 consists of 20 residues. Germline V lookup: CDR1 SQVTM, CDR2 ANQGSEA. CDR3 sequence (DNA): TGCAGCGTTGAGAGTGTGGGGACTAGCGGGGGGCGTAGCTCCTACAATGAGCAGTTCTTC. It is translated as CSVESVGTSGGRSSYNEQFF.

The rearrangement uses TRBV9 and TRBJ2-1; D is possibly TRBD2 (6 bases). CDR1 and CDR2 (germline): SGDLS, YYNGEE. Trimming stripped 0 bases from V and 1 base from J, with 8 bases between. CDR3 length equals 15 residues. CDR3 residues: CASSVVAGSYNEQFF. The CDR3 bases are TGTGCCAGCAGCGTAGTCGCGGGGTCCTACAATGAGCAGTTCTTC. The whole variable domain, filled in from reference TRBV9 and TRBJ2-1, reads DSGVTQTPKHLITATGQRVTLRCSPRSGDLSVYWYQQSLDQGLQFLIQYYNGEERAKGNILERFSAQQFPDLHSELNLSSLELGDSALYFCASSVVAGSYNEQFFGPGTRLTVL.

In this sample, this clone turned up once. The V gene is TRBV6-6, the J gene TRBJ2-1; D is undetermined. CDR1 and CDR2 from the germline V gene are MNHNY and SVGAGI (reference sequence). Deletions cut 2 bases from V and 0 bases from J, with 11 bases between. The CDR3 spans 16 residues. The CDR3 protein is CASSYRAWSSYNEQFF. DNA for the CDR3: TGTGCCAGCAGTTACAGGGCCTGGAGCTCCTACAATGAGCAGTTCTTC.

For the CDR3, the DNA is TGTGCCAGTAGTACGCAGGTAACCACAGATACGCAGTATTTT. It is translated as CASSTQVTTDTQYF. The chain is built from TRBV19 and TRBJ2-3; D is unresolved. The CDR3 length is 14 residues. Looked up from germline, CDR1 is LNHDA and CDR2 is SQIVND (reference sequence). V gave up 4 bases and J gave up 2 bases, with 10 bases separating them.

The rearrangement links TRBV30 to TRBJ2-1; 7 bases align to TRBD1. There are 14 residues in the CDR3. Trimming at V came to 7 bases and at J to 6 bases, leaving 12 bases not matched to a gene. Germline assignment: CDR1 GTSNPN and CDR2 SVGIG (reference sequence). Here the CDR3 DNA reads TGTGCCTTAACGACAGGGCTTGTAAGCAATGAGCAGTTCTTC. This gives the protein CALTTGLVSNEQFF.

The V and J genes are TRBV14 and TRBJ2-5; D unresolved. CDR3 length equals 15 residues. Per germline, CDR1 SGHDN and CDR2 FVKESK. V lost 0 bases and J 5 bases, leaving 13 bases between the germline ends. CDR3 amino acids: CASSQDPVPWETQYF. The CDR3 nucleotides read TGTGCCAGCAGCCAAGATCCAGTCCCGTGGGAGACCCAGTACTTC.

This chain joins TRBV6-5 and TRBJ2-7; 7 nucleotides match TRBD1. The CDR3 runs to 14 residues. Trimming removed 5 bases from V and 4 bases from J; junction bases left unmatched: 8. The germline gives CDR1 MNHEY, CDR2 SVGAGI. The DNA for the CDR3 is TGTGCCAGCAGTCAAGGGACAGCGAATTACGAGCAGTACTTC. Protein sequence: CASSQGTANYEQYF.

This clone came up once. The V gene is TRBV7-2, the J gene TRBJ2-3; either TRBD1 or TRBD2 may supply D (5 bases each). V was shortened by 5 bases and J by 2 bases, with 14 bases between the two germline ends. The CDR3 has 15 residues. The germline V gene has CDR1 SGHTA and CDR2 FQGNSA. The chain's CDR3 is CASSTGLGPTDTQYF. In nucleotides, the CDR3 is TGTGCCAGCAGCACCGGACTGGGGCCCACAGATACGCAGTATTTT.

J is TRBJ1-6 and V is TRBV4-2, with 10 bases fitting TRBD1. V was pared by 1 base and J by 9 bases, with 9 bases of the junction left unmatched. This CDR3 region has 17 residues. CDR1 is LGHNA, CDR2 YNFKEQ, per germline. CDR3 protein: CASSQVRPGQGFSPLHF. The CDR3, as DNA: TGTGCCAGCAGCCAAGTCCGACCGGGACAGGGGTTTTCACCCCTCCACTTT.

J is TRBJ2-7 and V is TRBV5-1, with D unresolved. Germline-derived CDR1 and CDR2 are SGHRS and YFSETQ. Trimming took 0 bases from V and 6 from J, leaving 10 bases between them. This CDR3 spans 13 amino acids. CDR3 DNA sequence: TGCGCCAGCAGCTTGGTAGGTGGGCGCGAGCAGTACTTC. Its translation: CASSLVGGREQYF.

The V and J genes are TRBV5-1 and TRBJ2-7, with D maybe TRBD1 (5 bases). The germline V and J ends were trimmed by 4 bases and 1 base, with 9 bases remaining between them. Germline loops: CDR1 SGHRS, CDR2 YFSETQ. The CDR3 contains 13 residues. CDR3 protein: CASSVQGSYEQYF. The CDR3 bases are TGCGCCAGCAGCGTCCAGGGTTCCTACGAGCAGTACTTC.